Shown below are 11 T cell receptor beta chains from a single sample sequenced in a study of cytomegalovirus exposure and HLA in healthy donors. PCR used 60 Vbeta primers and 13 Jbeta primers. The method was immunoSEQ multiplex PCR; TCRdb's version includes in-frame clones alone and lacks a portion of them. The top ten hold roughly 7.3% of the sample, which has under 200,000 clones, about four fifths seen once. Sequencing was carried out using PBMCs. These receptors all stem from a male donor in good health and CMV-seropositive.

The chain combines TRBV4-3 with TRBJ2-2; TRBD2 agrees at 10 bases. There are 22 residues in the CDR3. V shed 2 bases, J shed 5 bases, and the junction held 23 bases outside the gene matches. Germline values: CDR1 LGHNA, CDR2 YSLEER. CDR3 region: CASSQFHRISGGPTNPTGELFF. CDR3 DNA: TGCGCCAGCAGCCAATTTCATCGGATTAGCGGGGGGCCCACCAACCCTACCGGGGAGCTGTTTTTT.

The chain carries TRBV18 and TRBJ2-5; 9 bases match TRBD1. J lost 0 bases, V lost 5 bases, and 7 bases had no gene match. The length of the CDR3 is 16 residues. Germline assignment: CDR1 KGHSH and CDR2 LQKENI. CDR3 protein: CASSMDRGTYQETQYF. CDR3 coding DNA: TGTGCCAGCTCAATGGACAGGGGAACCTACCAAGAGACCCAGTACTTC.

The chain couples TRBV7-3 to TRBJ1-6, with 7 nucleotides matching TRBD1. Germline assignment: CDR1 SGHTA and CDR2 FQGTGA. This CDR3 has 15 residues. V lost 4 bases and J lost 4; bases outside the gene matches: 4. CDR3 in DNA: TGTGCCAGCAGCTCCGAGGGACAGTATAATTCACCCCTCCACTTT. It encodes CASSSEGQYNSPLHF.

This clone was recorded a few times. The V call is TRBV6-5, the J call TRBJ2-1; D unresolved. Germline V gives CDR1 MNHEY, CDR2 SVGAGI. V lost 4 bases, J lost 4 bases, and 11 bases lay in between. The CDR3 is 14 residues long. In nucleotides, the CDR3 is TGTGCCAGCAGTTCTTCCGGGTCTTACAATGAGCAGTTCTTC. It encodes CASSSSGSYNEQFF.

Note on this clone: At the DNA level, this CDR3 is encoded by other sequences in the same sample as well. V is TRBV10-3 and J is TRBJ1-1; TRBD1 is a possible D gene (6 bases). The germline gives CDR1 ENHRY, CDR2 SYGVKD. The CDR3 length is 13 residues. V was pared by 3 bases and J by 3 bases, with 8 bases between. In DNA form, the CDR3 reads TGTGCCATCAGTGAAGGGGGATACACTGAAGCTTTCTTT. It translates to CAISEGGYTEAFF.

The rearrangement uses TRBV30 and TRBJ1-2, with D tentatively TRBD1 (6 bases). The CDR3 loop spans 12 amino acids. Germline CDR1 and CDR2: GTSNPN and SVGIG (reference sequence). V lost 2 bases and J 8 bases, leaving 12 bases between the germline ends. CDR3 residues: CAWSRDNGGYTF. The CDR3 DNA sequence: TGTGCCTGGAGTAGGGACAATGGGGGCTACACCTTC.

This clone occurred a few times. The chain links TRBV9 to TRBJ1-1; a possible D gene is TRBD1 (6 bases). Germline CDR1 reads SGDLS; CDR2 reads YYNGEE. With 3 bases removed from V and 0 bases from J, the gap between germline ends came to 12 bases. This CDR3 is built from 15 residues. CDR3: CASSAGQLMNTEAFF. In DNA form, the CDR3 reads TGTGCCAGCAGCGCCGGACAGCTTATGAACACTGAAGCTTTCTTT. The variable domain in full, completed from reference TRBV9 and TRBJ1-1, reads DSGVTQTPKHLITATGQRVTLRCSPRSGDLSVYWYQQSLDQGLQFLIQYYNGEERAKGNILERFSAQQFPDLHSELNLSSLELGDSALYFCASSAGQLMNTEAFFGQGTRLTVV.

The CDR3 DNA sequence: TGTGCCAGCACCTCCCCCGCCCGGGGGTTTTCAGGCTACACCTTC. Residues: CASTSPARGFSGYTF. This chain uses TRBV7-3 with TRBJ1-2; D is possibly TRBD1 (5 bases). Germline CDR1 reads SGHTA; CDR2 reads FQGTGA. Deletions cut 7 bases from V and 8 bases from J, with 23 bases between. This CDR3 comprises 15 residues. Full variable domain (outside the CDR3, taken from reference TRBV7-3 and TRBJ1-2): GAGVSQTPSNKVTEKGKYVELRCDPISGHTALYWYRQSLGQGPEFLIYFQGTGAADDSGLPNDRFFAVRPEGSVSTLKIQRTERGDSAVYLCASTSPARGFSGYTFGSGTRLTVV.

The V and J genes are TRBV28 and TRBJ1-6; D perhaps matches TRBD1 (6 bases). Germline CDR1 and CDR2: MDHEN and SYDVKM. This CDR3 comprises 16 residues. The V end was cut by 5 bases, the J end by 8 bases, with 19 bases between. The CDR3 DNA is TGTGCCAGCAGTGAACAGGGCGCCGGAGTGGATTCACCCCTCCACTTT. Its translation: CASSEQGAGVDSPLHF.

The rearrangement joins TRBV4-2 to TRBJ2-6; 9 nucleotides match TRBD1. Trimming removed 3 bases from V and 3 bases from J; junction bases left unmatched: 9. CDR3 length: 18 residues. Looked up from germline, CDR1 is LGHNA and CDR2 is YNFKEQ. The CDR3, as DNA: TGTGCCAGCAGCCATACCCGGGACAGGGAGGGTGGGGCCAACGTCCTGACTTTC. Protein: CASSHTRDREGGANVLTF.

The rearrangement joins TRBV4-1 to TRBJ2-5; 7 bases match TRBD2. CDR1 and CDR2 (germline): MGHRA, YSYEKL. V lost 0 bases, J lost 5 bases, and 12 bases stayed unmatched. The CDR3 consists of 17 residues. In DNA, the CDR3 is TGCGCCAGCAGCCAAGATCGCGGGGAGCGGGGCCGGGAGACCCAGTACTTC. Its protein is CASSQDRGERGRETQYF.